This T cell receptor (beta chain) was retrieved from a study of T cell responses to AZD1222 COVID-19 vaccine. General study results and limits: Close to half of all spike-specific TCRs reportedly target regions of the variants that are unmutated.

Data came from immunoSEQ multiplex PCR; TCRdb stores just in-frame clones and leaves some out. The profile covers over 120,000 clones, with around nine tenths appearing a single time and about 3.8% taken by the ten largest. Regarding this clone: As yet, its antigen is unknown.

The germline gives CDR1 PRHDT, CDR2 FYEKMQ (reference sequence). The CDR3 covers 17 residues. Trimming took 1 base from V and 3 from J; bases not matched to a gene: 5. This receptor was taken from an adult in good health. Material: peripheral blood, obtained on day 0 of AZD1222 vaccination. The chain joins TRBV13 to TRBJ2-2; TRBD2 matches 10 bases. The CDR3 DNA follows: TGTGCCAGCAGCTTAGATTTCAGCGGGGGGGACACCGGGGAGCTGTTTTTT. It translates to CASSLDFSGGDTGELFF.